Sequencing of this T cell receptor beta chain was carried out in a study of T cell repertoires in cytomegalovirus infection. Each CDR3 protein gets one entry after TCRdb re-called the reads with MiXCR. The sample contains 650,000 to 900,000 distinct CDR3 sequences, 32% of which appear only once. Notes on this clonotype: What it binds is not known.

V lost 4 bases, J lost 6 bases, and 12 bases stayed unmatched. Looked up from germline, CDR1 is MGHDK and CDR2 is SYGVNS. The CDR3 length is 15 residues. Source: cultured CD8+ T cells from PBMCs, taken from culture after CMV antigen stimulation. This TCR was sampled from a human donor in good health (CMV status not recorded). Some clones in this sample may be carry-over from other donors' samples. This sequence joins TRBV25-1 and TRBJ2-7, with 7 bases identical to TRBD1. CDR3: CASSAATGQEGEQYF. CDR3 coding DNA: TGTGCCAGCAGTGCGGCGACAGGGCAAGAGGGCGAGCAGTACTTC.